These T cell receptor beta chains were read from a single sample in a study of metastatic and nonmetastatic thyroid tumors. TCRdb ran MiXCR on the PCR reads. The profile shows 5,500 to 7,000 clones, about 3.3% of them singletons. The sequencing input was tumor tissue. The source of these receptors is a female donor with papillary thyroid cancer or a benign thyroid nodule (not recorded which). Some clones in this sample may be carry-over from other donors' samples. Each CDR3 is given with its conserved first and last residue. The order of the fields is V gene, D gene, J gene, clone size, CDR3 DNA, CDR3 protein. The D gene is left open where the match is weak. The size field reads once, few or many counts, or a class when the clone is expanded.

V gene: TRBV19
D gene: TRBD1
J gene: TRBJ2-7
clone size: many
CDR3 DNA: TGTGCCAGCCGCGCCGGACAGGGGAACTACGAGCAGTACTTC
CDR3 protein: CASRAGQGNYEQYF

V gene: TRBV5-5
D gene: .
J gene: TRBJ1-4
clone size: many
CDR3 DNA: TGTGCCAGCAGCTTGGGCCCGGGTACCAATGAAAAACTGTTTTTT
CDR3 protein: CASSLGPGTNEKLFF

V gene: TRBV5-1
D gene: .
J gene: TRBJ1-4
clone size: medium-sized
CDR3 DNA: TGCGCCAGCAGCTCAACTGCAACTAATGAAAAACTGTTTTTT
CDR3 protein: CASSSTATNEKLFF

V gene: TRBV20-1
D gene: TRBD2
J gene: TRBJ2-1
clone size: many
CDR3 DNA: TGCAGTGCCCTCTTCCTTTCCGGGACTAGCGGCCTAGGAGGCTACAATGAGCAGTTCTTC
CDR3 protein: CSALFLSGTSGLGGYNEQFF

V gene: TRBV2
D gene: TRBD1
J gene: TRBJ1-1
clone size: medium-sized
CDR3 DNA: TGTGCCAGCAGTTTTGATACAGGGGTAGGCACTGAAGCTTTCTTT
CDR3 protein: CASSFDTGVGTEAFF

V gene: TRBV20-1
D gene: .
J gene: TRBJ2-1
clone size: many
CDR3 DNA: TGCAGTGCTACCGGTAATGAGCAGTTCTTC
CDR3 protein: CSATGNEQFF

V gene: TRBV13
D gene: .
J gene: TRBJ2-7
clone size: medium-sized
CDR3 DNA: TGTGCCAGCAGCTTAACTTCCTACGAGCAGTACTTC
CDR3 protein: CASSLTSYEQYF

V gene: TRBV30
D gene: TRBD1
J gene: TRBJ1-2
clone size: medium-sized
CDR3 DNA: TGTGCCTGGAGCTCGACAGGGGGGAACTATGGCTACACCTTC
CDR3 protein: CAWSSTGGNYGYTF

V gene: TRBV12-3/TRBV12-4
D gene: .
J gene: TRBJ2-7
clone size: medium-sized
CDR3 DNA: TGTGCCAGCAGTGTACAGGGATCCTCCTACGAGCAGTACTTC
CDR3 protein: CASSVQGSSYEQYF

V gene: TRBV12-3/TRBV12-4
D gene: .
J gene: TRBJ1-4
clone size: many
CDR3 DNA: TGTGCCAGCAGTGCCGGGAACCGGGAAAAACTGTTTTTT
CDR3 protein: CASSAGNREKLFF

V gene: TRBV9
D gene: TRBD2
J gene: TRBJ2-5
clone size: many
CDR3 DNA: TGTGCCAGCAGCGTAGCCCCTAGCGGGGGACCCACATACCAAGAGACCCAGTACTTC
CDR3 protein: CASSVAPSGGPTYQETQYF

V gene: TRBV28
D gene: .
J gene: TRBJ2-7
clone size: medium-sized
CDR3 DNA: TGTGCCACCAGAGCTTGGACTATCTCCTACGAGCAGTACTTC
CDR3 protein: CATRAWTISYEQYF

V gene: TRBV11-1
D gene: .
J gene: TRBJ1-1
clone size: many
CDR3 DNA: TGTGCCAGCAACGGAAAGACGGCGATCCTCTTGAACACTGAAGCTTTCTTT
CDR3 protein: CASNGKTAILLNTEAFF

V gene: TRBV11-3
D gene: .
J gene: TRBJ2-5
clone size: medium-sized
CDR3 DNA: TGTGCCAGCAGCCCTGACCGAGAGACCCAGTACTTC
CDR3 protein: CASSPDRETQYF

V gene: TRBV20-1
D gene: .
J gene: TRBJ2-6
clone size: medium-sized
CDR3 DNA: TGCAGTGCCGGTGTTGGTTCTGGGGCCAACGTCCTGACTTTC
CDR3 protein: CSAGVGSGANVLTF

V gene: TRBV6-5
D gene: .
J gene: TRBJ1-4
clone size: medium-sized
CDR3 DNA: TGTGCCAGCAGTTACTCCTCCAGGGACGGAAAAAAACTGTTTTTT
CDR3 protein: CASSYSSRDGKKLFF

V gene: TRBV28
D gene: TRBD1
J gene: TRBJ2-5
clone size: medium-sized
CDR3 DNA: TGTGCCAGCAGTTATAGGGTACAGGGGTACCAAGAGACCCAGTACTTC
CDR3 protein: CASSYRVQGYQETQYF

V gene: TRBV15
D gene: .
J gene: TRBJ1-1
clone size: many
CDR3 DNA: TGTGCCACCAGCAGGGGAGGCCCGGGAAAGACTGAAGCTTTCTTT
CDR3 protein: CATSRGGPGKTEAFF

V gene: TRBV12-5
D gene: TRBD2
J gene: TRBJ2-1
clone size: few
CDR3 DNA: TGTGCTAGTGGTACACTAGCGGGAGGGCTCTACAATGAGCAGTTCTTC
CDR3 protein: CASGTLAGGLYNEQFF

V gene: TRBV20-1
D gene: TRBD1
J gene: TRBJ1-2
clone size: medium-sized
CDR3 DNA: TGCAGTGTCAGAGAGGGGGCAGCCTATGGCTACACCTTC
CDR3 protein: CSVREGAAYGYTF

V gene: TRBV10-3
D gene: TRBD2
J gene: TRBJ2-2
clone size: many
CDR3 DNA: TGTGCCATCGGAGCGGGAGGGTACACCGGGGAGCTGTTTTTT
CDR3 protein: CAIGAGGYTGELFF

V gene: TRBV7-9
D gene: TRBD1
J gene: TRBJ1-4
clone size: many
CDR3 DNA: TGTGCCAGCAGCTTAGGGGACAGACTTGAAAAACTGTTTTTT
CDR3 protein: CASSLGDRLEKLFF

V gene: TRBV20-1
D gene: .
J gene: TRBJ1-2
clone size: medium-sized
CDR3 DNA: TGCAGTGCTTCCCCAGGGACGGCCGGAAGCTACACCTTC
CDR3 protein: CSASPGTAGSYTF

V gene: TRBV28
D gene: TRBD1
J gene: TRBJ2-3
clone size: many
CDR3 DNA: TGTGCCAGCAGGACAGGGTTCACAGATACGCAGTATTTT
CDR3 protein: CASRTGFTDTQYF

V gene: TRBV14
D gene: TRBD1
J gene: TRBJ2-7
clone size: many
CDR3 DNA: TGTGCCAGCAGCCCGCGGGACAGGGGGTACGAGCAGTACTTC
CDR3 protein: CASSPRDRGYEQYF

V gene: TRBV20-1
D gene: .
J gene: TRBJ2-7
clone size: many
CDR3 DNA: TGCAGTGCTGGGACAGGCGGCGCGGGAGGTCCTTACTACGAGCAGTACTTC
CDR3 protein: CSAGTGGAGGPYYEQYF

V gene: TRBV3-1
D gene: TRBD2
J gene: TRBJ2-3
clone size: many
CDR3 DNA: TGTGCCAGCAGCCAAAACGCGGGGACTAGCGGGAGCACAGATACGCAGTATTTT
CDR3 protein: CASSQNAGTSGSTDTQYF

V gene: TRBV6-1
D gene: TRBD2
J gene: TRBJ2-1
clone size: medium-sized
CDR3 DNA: TGTGCCAGCAGTGAAGCGGGAGGGCCTTCCGATGAGCAGTTCTTC
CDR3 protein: CASSEAGGPSDEQFF

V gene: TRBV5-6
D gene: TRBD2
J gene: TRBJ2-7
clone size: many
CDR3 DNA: TGTGCCAGCAGCTTCGGACTAGCAGTCTACGAGCAGTACTTC
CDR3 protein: CASSFGLAVYEQYF

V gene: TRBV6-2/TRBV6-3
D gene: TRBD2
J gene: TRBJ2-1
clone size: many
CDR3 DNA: TGTGCCAGCAAAAGGACTAGCTCTTATGAGCAGTTCTTC
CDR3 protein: CASKRTSSYEQFF

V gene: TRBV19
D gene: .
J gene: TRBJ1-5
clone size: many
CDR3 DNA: TGTGCCAGTAGCCACGCGGGGGGCAGCAATCAGCCCCAGCATTTT
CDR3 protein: CASSHAGGSNQPQHF

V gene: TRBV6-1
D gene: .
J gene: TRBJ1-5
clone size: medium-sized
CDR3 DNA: TGTGCCAGCACACTCACAACCCTAGGAACCAATCAGCCCCAGCATTTT
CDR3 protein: CASTLTTLGTNQPQHF

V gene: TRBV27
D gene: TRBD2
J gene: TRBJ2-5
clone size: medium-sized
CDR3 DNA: TGTGCCAGCAGGGGACTAGCGGGAGTATTAGAGACCCAGTACTTC
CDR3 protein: CASRGLAGVLETQYF

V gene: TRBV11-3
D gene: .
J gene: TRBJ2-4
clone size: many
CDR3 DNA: TGTGCCAGCAGCTTAGTTGGGGCCTCAGGCATTCAGTACTTC
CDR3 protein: CASSLVGASGIQYF

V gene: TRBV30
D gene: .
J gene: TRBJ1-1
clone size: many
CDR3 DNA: TGTGCCCTTACGCGGGGGGTAAGCACTGAAGCTTTCTTT
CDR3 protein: CALTRGVSTEAFF

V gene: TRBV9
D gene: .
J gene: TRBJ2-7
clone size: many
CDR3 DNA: TGTGCCAGCAGCGTTGGGACATCTCTAATCCACGAGCAGTACTTC
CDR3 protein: CASSVGTSLIHEQYF

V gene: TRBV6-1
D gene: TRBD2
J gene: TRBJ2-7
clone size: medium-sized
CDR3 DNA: TGTGCCAGCAGCCACGCTAGCGGGGGAATTTCCTACGAGCAGTACTTC
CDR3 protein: CASSHASGGISYEQYF

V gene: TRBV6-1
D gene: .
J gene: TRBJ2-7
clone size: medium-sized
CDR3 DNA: TGTGCCAGCAGTTCCCCTAACCACGAGCAGTACTTC
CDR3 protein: CASSSPNHEQYF

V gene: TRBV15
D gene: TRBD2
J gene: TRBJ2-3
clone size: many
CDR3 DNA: TGTGCCACCAGCAGAGACACTAGCGGGATAACAGATACGCAGTATTTT
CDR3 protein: CATSRDTSGITDTQYF

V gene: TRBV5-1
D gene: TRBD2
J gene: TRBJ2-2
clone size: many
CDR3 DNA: TGCGCCAGCAGCATCCCGGGGAGCGGGGCCCCAACGAACACCGGGGAGCTGTTTTTT
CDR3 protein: CASSIPGSGAPTNTGELFF

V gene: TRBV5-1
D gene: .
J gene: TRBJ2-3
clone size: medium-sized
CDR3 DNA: TGCGCCAGCAGCAGGGCTCAAGATACGCAGTATTTT
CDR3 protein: CASSRAQDTQYF

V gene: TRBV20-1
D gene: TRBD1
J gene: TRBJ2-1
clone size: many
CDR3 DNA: TGCAGTGCTAGAGAGGAGTGGGGACAGGTGCCATACAATGAGCAGTTCTTC
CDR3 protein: CSAREEWGQVPYNEQFF

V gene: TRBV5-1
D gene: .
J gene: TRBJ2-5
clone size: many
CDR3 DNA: TGCGCCAGCAGCACCCCTGAAGATATCCAAGAGACCCAGTACTTC
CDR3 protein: CASSTPEDIQETQYF

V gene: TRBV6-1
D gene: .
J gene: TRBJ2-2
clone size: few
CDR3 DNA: TGTGCCAGCCGATGGAGTTCGAACGGGGAGCTGTTTTTT
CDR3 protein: CASRWSSNGELFF

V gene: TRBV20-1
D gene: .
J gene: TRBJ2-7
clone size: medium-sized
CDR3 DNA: TGCAGTGCTGACCGTTGGGGGAGGTCATCCTACGAGCAGTACTTC
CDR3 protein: CSADRWGRSSYEQYF

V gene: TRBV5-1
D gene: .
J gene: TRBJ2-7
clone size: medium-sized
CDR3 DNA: TGCGCCAGCAGCTTGGCTTCGGGGGGCAGCGCCTACGAGCAGTACTTC
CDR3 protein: CASSLASGGSAYEQYF

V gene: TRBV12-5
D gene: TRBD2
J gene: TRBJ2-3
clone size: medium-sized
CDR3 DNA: TGTGCTAGTGGTTCTCTAGCGGGAGGGGCAGATACGCAGTATTTT
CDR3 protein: CASGSLAGGADTQYF

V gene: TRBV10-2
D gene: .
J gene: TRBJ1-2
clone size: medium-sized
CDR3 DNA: TGCGCCAGCAGGGCCACTCTAAAGTATGGCTACACCTTC
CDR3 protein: CASRATLKYGYTF

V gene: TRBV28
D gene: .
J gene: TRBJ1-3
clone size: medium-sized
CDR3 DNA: TGTGCCAGCAGTTTAAGTGTTGGAAACACCATATATTTT
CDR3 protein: CASSLSVGNTIYF

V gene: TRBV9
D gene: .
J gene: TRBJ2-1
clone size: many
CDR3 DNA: TGTGCCAGCAGCGTAGCTCCGGGTGGGAATGAGCAGTTCTTC
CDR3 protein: CASSVAPGGNEQFF

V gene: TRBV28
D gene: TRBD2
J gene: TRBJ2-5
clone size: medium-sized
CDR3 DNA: TGTGCCAGCACCCTGACTAGCGGGAGAGGGGAGACCCAGTACTTC
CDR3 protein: CASTLTSGRGETQYF

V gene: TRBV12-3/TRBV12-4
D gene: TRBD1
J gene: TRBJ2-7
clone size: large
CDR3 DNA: TGTGCCAGCAGTCCTGGACAGGGGGCCTCCTACGAGCAGTACTTC
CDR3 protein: CASSPGQGASYEQYF